This note documents a single T cell receptor (beta chain) sequence. Its antigen is as yet unknown. This record belongs to a study of PD-L1 blockade in urothelial cancer. Study-level background: Researchers found blood samples held a median of about 130,000 T cells. Study results and limitations: Durable-benefit cases showed more tumor-associated blood clone expansion at 3 weeks.

Time point in this sample: peripheral blood 6 weeks after treatment start. Spike-ins of synthetic TCR analog templates went into each PCR. Method: immunoSEQ multiplex PCR; TCRdb's copy keeps in-frame clones and lacks some. The data hold about 50,000 clones, with approximately 84% observed a single time. The starting material was PBMCs, obtained around atezolizumab (anti-PD-L1) treatment. The clonotype was recovered from a man aged 60 to 75 with urothelial cancer.

This CDR3 is CATSRVVAPDTQYF. The DNA of the CDR3 is TGTGCCACCAGCAGAGTGGTAGCCCCAGATACGCAGTATTTT. J is TRBJ2-3 and V is TRBV15; D is ambiguous. Trimming took off 1 base at V and 4 bases at J, with 9 bases between the two ends. The CDR3 contains 14 residues. Germline V lookup: CDR1 LNHNV, CDR2 YYDKDF (reference sequence).